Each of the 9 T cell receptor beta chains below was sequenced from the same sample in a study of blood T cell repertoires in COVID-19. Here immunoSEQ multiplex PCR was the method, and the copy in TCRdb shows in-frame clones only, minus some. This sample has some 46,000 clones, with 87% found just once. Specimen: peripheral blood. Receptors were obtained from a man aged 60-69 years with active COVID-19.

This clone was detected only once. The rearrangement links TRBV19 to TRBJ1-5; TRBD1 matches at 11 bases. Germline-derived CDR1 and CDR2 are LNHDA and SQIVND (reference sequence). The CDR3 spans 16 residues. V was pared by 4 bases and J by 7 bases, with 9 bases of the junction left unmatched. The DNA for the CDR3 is TGTGCCAGTAGTACCCGGACAGGGGGCGCGGGGCAGCCCCAGCATTTT. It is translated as CASSTRTGGAGQPQHF.

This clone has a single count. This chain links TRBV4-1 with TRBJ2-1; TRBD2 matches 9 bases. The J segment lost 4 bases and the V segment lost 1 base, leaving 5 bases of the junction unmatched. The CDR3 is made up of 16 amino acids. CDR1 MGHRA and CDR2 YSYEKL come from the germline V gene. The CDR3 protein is CASSQGRAGGYNEQFF. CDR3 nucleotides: TGCGCCAGCAGCCAAGGGAGGGCGGGAGGGTACAATGAGCAGTTCTTC.

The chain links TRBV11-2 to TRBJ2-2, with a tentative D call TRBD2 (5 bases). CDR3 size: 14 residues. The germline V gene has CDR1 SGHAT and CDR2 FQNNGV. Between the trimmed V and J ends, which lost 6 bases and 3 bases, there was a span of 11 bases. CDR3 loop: CASRSGLHTGELFF. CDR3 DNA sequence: TGTGCCAGCAGGTCTGGACTCCACACCGGGGAGCTGTTTTTT.

CDR3 nucleotide sequence: TGTGCCATCAGTGGGGGACAGGGGCCGAACACTGAAGCTTTCTTT. It yields the protein CAISGGQGPNTEAFF. This chain joins TRBV10-3 and TRBJ1-1; 10 nucleotides agree with TRBD1. Per the germline V gene, CDR1 is ENHRY and CDR2 is SYGVKD. The ends lost 4 bases at V and 1 base at J; junction bases unmatched: 3. The CDR3 runs 15 residues.

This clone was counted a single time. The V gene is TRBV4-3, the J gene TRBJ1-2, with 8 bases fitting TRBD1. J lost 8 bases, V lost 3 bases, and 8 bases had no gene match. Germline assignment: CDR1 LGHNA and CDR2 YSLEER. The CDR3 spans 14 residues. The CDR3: CASSHRDRRAGYTF. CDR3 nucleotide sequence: TGCGCCAGCAGCCACCGGGACAGGCGCGCGGGCTACACCTTC.

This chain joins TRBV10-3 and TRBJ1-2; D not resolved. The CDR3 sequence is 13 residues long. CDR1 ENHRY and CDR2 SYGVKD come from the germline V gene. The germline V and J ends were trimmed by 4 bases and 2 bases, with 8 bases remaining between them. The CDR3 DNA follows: TGTGCCATCAGTGTCGAGAAGAACTATGGCTACACCTTC. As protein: CAISVEKNYGYTF.

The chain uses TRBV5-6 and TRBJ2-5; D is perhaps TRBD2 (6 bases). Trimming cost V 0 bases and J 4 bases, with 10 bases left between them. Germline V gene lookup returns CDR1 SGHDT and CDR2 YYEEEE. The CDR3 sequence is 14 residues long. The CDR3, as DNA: TGTGCCAGCAGCTTGGGACTAGAGTCAGAGACCCAGTACTTC. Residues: CASSLGLESETQYF.

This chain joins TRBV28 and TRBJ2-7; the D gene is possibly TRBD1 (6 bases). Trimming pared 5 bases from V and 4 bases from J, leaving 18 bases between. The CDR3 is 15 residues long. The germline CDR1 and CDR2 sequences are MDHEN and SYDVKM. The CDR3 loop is CASSTPQGLIYEQYF. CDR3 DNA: TGTGCCAGCAGTACCCCACAGGGTCTGATTTACGAGCAGTACTTC.

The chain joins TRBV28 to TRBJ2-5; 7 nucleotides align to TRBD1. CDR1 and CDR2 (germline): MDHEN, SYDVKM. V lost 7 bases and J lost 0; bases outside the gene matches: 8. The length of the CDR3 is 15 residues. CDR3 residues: CASKEGAGYQETQYF. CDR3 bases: TGTGCCAGCAAAGAGGGGGCCGGGTACCAAGAGACCCAGTACTTC.